What follows is one T cell receptor beta chain and its context. Its specificity is not known. These data come from a study of T cell responses to AZD1222 COVID-19 vaccine. The study's findings and limits: Donors were mostly white British, more females; clonal diversity possibly underestimated. Repertoires were obtained solely post-peak T cell response. Baseline seropositivity occurred in only a handful of AZD1222 recipients.

Between the trimmed V and J ends, which lost 0 bases and 0 bases, there was a span of 7 bases. This CDR3 region has 15 residues. Germline V gene sequence: CDR1 MNHEY, CDR2 SVGAGI. The assay was immunoSEQ multiplex PCR, and TCRdb's table has in-frame clones only and misses some. The table has about 200,000 clones, approximately 92% seen once; the top ten hold roughly 1.3%. This chain joins TRBV6-5 and TRBJ2-3; no clear D gene. The TCR comes from an adult in good health. The sample consisted of peripheral blood, taken on day 0 of AZD1222 vaccination. CDR3: CASSYSAVSTDTQYF. DNA of the CDR3: TGTGCCAGCAGTTACTCGGCGGTCAGCACAGATACGCAGTATTTT.